This entry describes one T cell receptor (beta chain). The sample belongs to a study of cytomegalovirus exposure and HLA in healthy donors. Study as a whole: Among the approximately 400 donors who were genotyped, roughly 85% fell in the genetic ancestry cluster that is associated with self-reported Caucasian donors.

This CDR3 comprises 16 residues. Germline V gene sequence: CDR1 SEHNR, CDR2 FQNEAQ (reference sequence). Trimming removed 2 bases from V and 3 bases from J; junction bases left unmatched: 8. Primers for the PCR totalled 60 Vbeta and 13 Jbeta. TCRdb keeps only in-frame clones here, not all; method: immunoSEQ multiplex PCR. Among some 180,000 clones listed, approximately 80% were seen once. The chain recombines TRBV7-9 with TRBJ2-3, with 7 bases lining up with TRBD1. The clonotype originates from a female donor in good health and CMV-seronegative. Sequencing was done on a sample of PBMCs. CDR3 bases: TGTGCCAGCAGCTTATTCCGGACAGGATTTACAGATACGCAGTATTTT. This codes for CASSLFRTGFTDTQYF.